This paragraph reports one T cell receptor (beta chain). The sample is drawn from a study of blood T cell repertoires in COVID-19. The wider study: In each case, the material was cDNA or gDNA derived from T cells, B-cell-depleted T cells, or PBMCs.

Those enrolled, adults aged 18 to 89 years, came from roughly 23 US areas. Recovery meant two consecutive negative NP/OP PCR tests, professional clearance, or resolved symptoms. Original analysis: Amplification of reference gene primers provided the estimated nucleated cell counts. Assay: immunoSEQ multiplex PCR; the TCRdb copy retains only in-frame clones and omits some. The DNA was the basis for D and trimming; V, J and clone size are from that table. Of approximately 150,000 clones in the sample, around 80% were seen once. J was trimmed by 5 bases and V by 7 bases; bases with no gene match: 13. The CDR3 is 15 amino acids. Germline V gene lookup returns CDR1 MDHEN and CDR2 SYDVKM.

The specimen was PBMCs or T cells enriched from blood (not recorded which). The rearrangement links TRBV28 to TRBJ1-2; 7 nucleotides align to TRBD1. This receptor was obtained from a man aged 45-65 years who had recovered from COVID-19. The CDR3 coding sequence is TGTGCCAGCACCGAACACAGGGGATACCCTTATGGCTACACCTTC. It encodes CASTEHRGYPYGYTF.